This TCR beta chain comes out of a study of blood T cell repertoires in COVID-19. The overall study: PBMCs, B-cell-depleted T cells, or T cells provided the cDNA or gDNA that made up the material.

This study enrolled people aged 18 to 89 from 20 to 25 US geographic areas. This clone appeared a few times. Per the authors' pipeline: Amplification of reference gene primers was used by the study to estimate nucleated cell counts. Some clones are missing from TCRdb's copy, which holds only in-frame ones; the method was immunoSEQ multiplex PCR. That table furnishes V, J and clone size, whereas the DNA furnished D and trimming. This sample has about 470,000 clones, with approximately 86% found just once. This CDR3 spans 15 amino acids. CDR1 is LNHDA, CDR2 SQIVND, per germline (reference sequence). Germline trimming cut 5 bases from V and 0 bases from J; bases unmatched to any gene: 6.

What was sequenced was PBMCs or T cells enriched from blood (not recorded which). This rearrangement joins TRBV19 to TRBJ1-1; 7 positions agree with TRBD1. The origin of this receptor is a woman between 18 and 30 years old who had recovered from COVID-19. CDR3 sequence: CASSLGQAMNTEAFF. CDR3 nucleotide sequence: TGTGCCAGTAGTCTAGGACAGGCGATGAACACTGAAGCTTTCTTT. Full variable domain (missing parts from reference TRBV19 and TRBJ1-1): DGGITQSPKYLFRKEGQNVTLSCEQNLNHDAMYWYRQDPGQGLRLIYYSQIVNDFQKGDIAEGYSVSREKKESFPLTVTSAQKNPTAFYLCASSLGQAMNTEAFFGQGTRLTVV.